This TCR beta chain was captured by sequencing in a study of blood T cell repertoires in COVID-19. TCRdb's table, derived via immunoSEQ multiplex PCR, lists solely in-frame clones and lacks some. The sample lists 250,000 to 400,000 clones; around 90% were seen once. The CDR3 has 17 amino acids. With 4 bases removed from V and 0 bases from J, the gap between germline ends came to 16 bases. Germline V CDR1 and CDR2: LGHDT, YNNKEL (reference sequence). This chain joins TRBV3-1 (or the pseudogene TRBV3-2) and TRBJ1-5; D ambiguous. This TCR came from a man aged 60 to 75 who had recovered from COVID-19. Sample: PBMCs or T cells enriched from blood (not recorded which). CDR3: CASSPFPGSTSNQPQHF. The CDR3 DNA reads TGTGCCAGCAGCCCGTTTCCCGGGTCCACTAGCAATCAGCCCCAGCATTTT.